The 13 T cell receptor beta chains listed next were all sequenced from one sample in a study of blood T cell repertoires in COVID-19. Libraries were prepared by immunoSEQ multiplex PCR; TCRdb keeps only in-frame clonotypes and omits some of them. The sample carries over 95,000 clones, roughly 79% recorded once. The sequencing input was peripheral blood. All receptors derive from a human donor in a cohort sampled during active COVID-19.

The chain recombines TRBV2 with TRBJ2-1, with TRBD1 identical over 9 bases. Germline V lookup: CDR1 SNHLY, CDR2 FYNNEI. V lost 10 bases and J lost 4; bases outside the gene matches: 8. This CDR3 region has 14 residues. The CDR3 sequence is CATSSGQGYNEQFF. For the CDR3, the DNA is TGTGCCACCTCGTCGGGACAGGGATACAATGAGCAGTTCTTC.

The chain uses TRBV7-6 and TRBJ2-7; 9 nucleotides line up with TRBD1. Germline-derived CDR1 and CDR2 are SGHVS and FNYEAQ. CDR3 length: 14 amino acids. V lost 5 bases to trimming and J lost 5 bases; unmatched junction nucleotides: 7. CDR3: CASSPGTGSNEQYF. DNA of the CDR3: TGTGCCAGCAGCCCCGGGACAGGGTCAAACGAGCAGTACTTC.

This chain joins TRBV6-6 and TRBJ1-2; a weak D match, TRBD1 (5 bases). The CDR3 consists of 13 residues. The germline V gene has CDR1 MNHNY and CDR2 SVGAGI (reference sequence). V lost 6 bases and J 7 bases, leaving 15 bases between the germline ends. CDR3 sequence (DNA): TGTGCCAGCAGCCTAGGAGGGGTTGCTGGCTACACCTTC. Amino acid sequence: CASSLGGVAGYTF.

This sequence joins TRBV30 and TRBJ1-2, with D uncertain. V lost 7 bases, J lost 4 bases, and 25 bases lay in between. Looked up from germline, CDR1 is GTSNPN and CDR2 is SVGIG (reference sequence). The CDR3 totals 16 residues. CDR3 DNA: TGTGCCTATCGATTGTCCTTGCTAACCGCTTTCTATGGCTACACCTTC. It yields the protein CAYRLSLLTAFYGYTF.

The CDR3 region is CASSESGVSYNEQFF. In DNA, the CDR3 is TGTGCCAGCAGTGAGTCGGGGGTCTCCTACAATGAGCAGTTCTTC. The chain employs TRBV2 and TRBJ2-1, with D possibly TRBD2 on 6 matching bases. This CDR3 comprises 15 residues. V was shortened by 3 bases and J by 0 bases, with 9 bases between the two germline ends. The germline V gene encodes CDR1 SNHLY and CDR2 FYNNEI.

The chain carries TRBV10-3 and TRBJ2-1, with TRBD2 identical over 13 bases. The junction had 8 bases not matched to a gene; V was cut back by 4 bases and J by 8 bases. Germline lookup yields CDR1 ENHRY and CDR2 SYGVKD. This CDR3 has 16 amino acids. The CDR3 coding sequence is TGTGCCATCAGTGCCAGCGGACTAGCGGGAGCATATGAGCAGTTCTTC. It specifies CAISASGLAGAYEQFF.

This clone was seen only a few times. The rearrangement links TRBV25-1 to TRBJ1-3; TRBD1 agrees at 9 bases. V trimming: 7 bases; J trimming: 0 bases; junction bases outside the gene matches: 7. Germline V gene sequence: CDR1 MGHDK, CDR2 SYGVNS. CDR3 length: 16 residues. CDR3 residues: CASTHGQGLSGNTIYF. The CDR3 DNA follows: TGTGCCAGCACCCACGGACAGGGGCTCTCTGGAAACACCATATATTTT.

This rearrangement joins TRBV6-2 or TRBV6-3 to TRBJ2-2; 10 bases fit TRBD1. Trimming removed 6 bases from V and 7 bases from J; junction bases left unmatched: 11. The germline V gene encodes CDR1 MNHEY and CDR2 SVGEGT. The CDR3 contains 16 residues. Here the CDR3 DNA reads TGTGCCAGCAGCCTGGGCAGGCGGACAGGGGGCGGGGAGCTGTTTTTT. It yields the protein CASSLGRRTGGGELFF.

This sequence joins TRBV3-1 (or the pseudogene TRBV3-2) and TRBJ2-7; 8 bases agree with TRBD2. CDR1 is LGHDT, CDR2 YNNKEL, per germline (reference sequence). There are 15 residues in the CDR3. V was pared by 1 base and J by 5 bases, with 7 bases of the junction left unmatched. CDR3 protein: CASSQAGGGGDEQYF. The CDR3 DNA sequence: TGTGCCAGCAGCCAAGCGGGAGGGGGAGGCGACGAGCAGTACTTC.

J is TRBJ2-6 and V is TRBV7-2; no firm D call. Between the trimmed V and J ends, which lost 1 base and 0 bases, there was a span of 7 bases. The CDR3 consists of 16 residues. Germline V gene lookup returns CDR1 SGHTA and CDR2 FQGNSA. CDR3 sequence (DNA): TGTGCCAGCAGCTTAGGGCGGATCTCTGGGGCCAACGTCCTGACTTTC. As protein: CASSLGRISGANVLTF.

The J gene is TRBJ2-7, the V gene TRBV4-1; TRBD2 matches 10 bases. Germline values: CDR1 MGHRA, CDR2 YSYEKL. V gave up 1 base and J gave up 0 bases; unmatched junction bases: 9. There are 18 residues in the CDR3. CDR3 residues: CASSQVPGTSGASYEQYF. CDR3 nucleotides: TGCGCCAGCAGCCAAGTTCCAGGAACTAGCGGGGCCTCCTACGAGCAGTACTTC.

This chain links TRBV6-5 with TRBJ1-1; TRBD1 matches 9 bases. The germline CDR1 and CDR2 sequences are MNHEY and SVGAGI. The CDR3 has 15 residues. V lost 2 bases and J lost 5; bases outside the gene matches: 6. CDR3: CASSYMTGGPTEAFF. The DNA for the CDR3 is TGTGCCAGCAGTTACATGACAGGGGGGCCTACTGAAGCTTTCTTT.

This chain uses TRBV6-6 with TRBJ2-7; TRBD2 might be the D (6 bases). With 8 bases removed from V and 0 bases from J, the gap between germline ends came to 14 bases. The germline gives CDR1 MNHNY, CDR2 SVGAGI (reference sequence). The CDR3 totals 14 residues. This chain's CDR3 is CASRGTQFSYEQYF. The CDR3 coding sequence is TGTGCCAGCCGAGGGACTCAATTCTCCTACGAGCAGTACTTC.